This T cell receptor (beta chain) emerged from a study of blood T cell repertoires in COVID-19 (dated by TCRdb to the early 2020s). In terms of the full investigation: The collaborator samples originated in the United States, Italy and Spain and spanned the acute and convalescent phases of COVID-19. The material from the prospective study consisted of cDNA or gDNA derived from T cells, B-cell-depleted T cells, or PBMCs. Deeply sampled blood TCRbeta repertoires from subjects exposed to, actively infected with, or recovered from COVID-19 were included in the dataset. The repertoires were made available in a free public database intended to serve as a resource for research on the immune response to SARS-CoV-2. The samples were drawn from the first 160 participants of the ongoing ImmuneRACE study and from under 1,500 subjects provided by 6 global collaborators. Nearly every sample came with metadata listing a de-identified subject ID, COVID-19 status, age in years and sex. Where available, HLA class I and class II types were taken from metadata supplied by the sample provider and were not determined by assay-based typing.

The full study reports these points: The quantity of clinical and demographic metadata differed by source and by participant and was supplied without curation.

One collaborating source in Seattle enrolled patients while the patients were actively infected and followed the patients over time throughout the course of disease. Whole blood was collected in K2EDTA tubes by collaborating institutions according to the institutions' own protocols. For TCRbeta analysis, collaborator samples were shipped as frozen whole blood, as isolated PBMCs, or as DNA extracted from either sample type. TCRbeta CDR3 regions were amplified from genomic DNA using the immunoSEQ Assay, a bias-controlled multiplex PCR. The study's processing was this. Within the assay, amplification of reference gene primers was used to estimate how many nucleated cells each sample contained. To quantify the absolute abundance of each unique TCRbeta CDR3 rearrangement, sequence reads were collapsed and filtered. For each sample, productive Simpson clonality was calculated as the square root of Simpson's diversity index across productive rearrangements. The table was pulled from immuneACCESS by TCRdb, which kept in-frame rearrangements only. Such tables lose some clones; where checked, under half of the loss comes from unresolved V genes, and the rest has no known cause. That table supplies the V and J calls and clone size; D and trimming were determined from the DNA. The sample records some 170,000 clones, over 80% of which are singletons. Of the sample, around 7% is held by the ten largest clones.

The table lists this clone with a count of one. The specificity of this receptor is unknown. No base qualities exist here, and no much larger clone lies one base off it. The origin of this receptor is a woman aged 35 to 49 with COVID-19, enrolled during active disease. Sequencing was performed on peripheral blood.

The CDR3 region: CASSPADYGYTF. The nucleotide sequence is given as TGTGCCAGCAGCCCAGCGGACTATGGCTACACCTTC. The sequence joins TRBV6-6 to TRBJ1-2; the D gene remains uncertain. The V and J ends are trimmed by 6 bases and 3 bases, leaving 8 bases between them. Measured from the cysteine to the phenylalanine, the CDR3 is 12 residues long. Only the CDR3 region is kept as DNA, spanning 36 bases read in frame from base 1. The germline V gene encodes CDR1 MNHNY and CDR2 SVGAGI (reference sequence).